The next 15 T cell receptor beta chains were all read from a single sample in a study of cytomegalovirus exposure and HLA in healthy donors. The PCR made use of 60 Vbeta and 13 Jbeta primers. The method was immunoSEQ multiplex PCR; TCRdb's version includes in-frame clones alone and lacks a portion of them. The repertoire holds about 80,000 clones, with 65% to 85% as singletons. What was sequenced was PBMCs. Source of these receptors: a man aged 50-60 years in good health and CMV-seronegative.

The genes are TRBV11-2 and TRBJ1-5, with a weak D call TRBD1 (6 bases). Germline lookup yields CDR1 SGHAT and CDR2 FQNNGV. CDR3 size: 15 residues. Trimming cost V 1 base and J 4 bases, with 11 bases left between them. The CDR3: CASSLGGRGNQPQHF. DNA of the CDR3: TGTGCCAGCAGCTTAGGGGGGCGTGGTAATCAGCCCCAGCATTTT.

The chain uses TRBV6-1 and TRBJ1-2; D is ambiguous. Germline V gene sequence: CDR1 MNHNS, CDR2 SASEGT. The CDR3 totals 13 residues. The V gene lost 0 bases and the J gene lost 5 bases, with 7 bases spanning the gap. The CDR3 region has the DNA TGTGCCAGCAGTGAAGCAGAGAAGTATGGCTACACCTTC. Residues: CASSEAEKYGYTF.

The chain combines TRBV6-1 with TRBJ1-4, with 9 bases fitting TRBD1. From germline, CDR1 is MNHNS and CDR2 SASEGT. V gave up 2 bases and J gave up 8 bases; unmatched junction bases: 9. The CDR3 consists of 16 residues. CDR3 in DNA: TGTGCCAGCAGTGAAACCCAACAGGGGGCAAGGGAAAAACTGTTTTTT. Translating it yields CASSETQQGAREKLFF.

The chain employs TRBV5-4 and TRBJ1-2; the match to TRBD1 covers 10 bases. CDR3 length: 14 amino acids. V shed 2 bases and J 7 bases; nucleotides not matched to a gene: 5. CDR1 and CDR2 from the germline V gene are SGHNT and YYREEE (reference sequence). The CDR3 spells CASSFDRTGGGYTF. DNA for the CDR3: TGTGCCAGCAGCTTTGACCGGACAGGGGGTGGCTACACCTTC.

The chain links TRBV7-3 to TRBJ1-6; D perhaps matches TRBD1 (6 bases). The CDR3 spans 17 residues. The germline V gene has CDR1 SGHTA and CDR2 FQGTGA. The V gene lost 2 bases and the J gene lost 7 bases, with 18 bases spanning the gap. The CDR3 sequence: CASSLAPRGGINSPLHF. In nucleotides, the CDR3 is TGTGCCAGCAGCTTAGCCCCCAGGGGTGGTATAAATTCACCCCTCCACTTT.

The V call is TRBV9, the J call TRBJ1-2; 8 bases match TRBD1. The CDR3 sequence is 17 residues long. Germline CDR1 is SGDLS and CDR2 is YYNGEE. V lost 0 bases and J lost 3; bases outside the gene matches: 10. In DNA form, the CDR3 reads TGTGCCAGCAGCGTAGCTTCGGGAAACAGGGGGGACTATGGCTACACCTTC. It translates to CASSVASGNRGDYGYTF.

The chain links TRBV19 to TRBJ1-5; D ambiguous. This CDR3 contains 15 residues. Germline V lookup: CDR1 LNHDA, CDR2 SQIVND (reference sequence). The V end was cut by 7 bases, the J end by 0 bases, with 13 bases between. CDR3 DNA: TGTGCCAGTAACAAACAACCTGCTAGCAATCAGCCCCAGCATTTT. It is translated as CASNKQPASNQPQHF.

This chain joins TRBV30 and TRBJ2-5; TRBD2 matches at 12 bases. There are 15 residues in the CDR3. Germline loops: CDR1 GTSNPN, CDR2 SVGIG (reference sequence). V dropped 0 bases and J dropped 5; count of bases not matched to a gene: 4. The CDR3 coding sequence is TGTGCCTGGAGTGTACGCACTAGCGGGAGGGAGACCCAGTACTTC. Residues: CAWSVRTSGRETQYF.

This chain links TRBV11-3 with TRBJ2-1; TRBD2 matches at 8 bases. CDR1 and CDR2 from the germline V gene are SGHNT and YENEEA. Losses at the gene ends were 2 bases for V and 1 base for J; bases not matched to a gene: 10. This CDR3 is built from 18 residues. In DNA form, the CDR3 reads TGTGCCAGCAGCTTACCGCGGGGGGTGGATAGGTCCTACAATGAGCAGTTCTTC. Translated, it gives CASSLPRGVDRSYNEQFF.

The chain is built from TRBV6-1 and TRBJ2-2, with D maybe TRBD2 (5 bases). Germline-derived CDR1 and CDR2 are MNHNS and SASEGT. V was cut by 7 bases and J by 4 bases, with 10 bases left in between. The CDR3 extends over 13 amino acids. The CDR3 region has the DNA TGTGCCAGCACGCGCGGGCCCACCGGGGAGCTGTTTTTT. Protein: CASTRGPTGELFF.

The CDR3 spells CASSLADTTYTF. The CDR3 region has the DNA TGTGCCAGCAGCTTAGCGGATACTACGTACACCTTC. The chain employs TRBV7-9 and TRBJ1-2; D is uncertain. Germline V gene sequence: CDR1 SEHNR, CDR2 FQNEAQ (reference sequence). The V and J ends lost 0 bases and 11 bases respectively, with 10 bases between them. The CDR3 is 12 residues long.

The chain links TRBV7-6 to TRBJ2-3; 7 bases agree with TRBD2. Germline values: CDR1 SGHVS, CDR2 FNYEAQ. The CDR3 has 15 residues. The junction had 5 bases not matched to a gene; V was cut back by 1 base and J by 4 bases. The CDR3 sequence is CASSLGWEGSDTQYF. The DNA of the CDR3 is TGTGCCAGCAGCTTAGGGTGGGAGGGTTCAGATACGCAGTATTTT.

V usage is TRBV9 and J usage is TRBJ1-3; D not certain. The CDR3 extends over 14 amino acids. Trimming took off 1 base at V and 0 bases at J, with 5 bases between the two ends. Germline CDR1 SGDLS, CDR2 YYNGEE. The CDR3 sequence: CASSVKSSGNTIYF. CDR3 nucleotide sequence: TGTGCCAGCAGCGTAAAGAGCTCTGGAAACACCATATATTTT.

The chain combines TRBV6-4 with TRBJ2-5; 14 nucleotides align to TRBD2. Matching the DNA end better, TRBJ2-7 makes the J call doubtful. The germline gives CDR1 MRHNA, CDR2 SNTAGT. CDR3 length: 16 amino acids. In DNA, the CDR3 is TGTGCCAGCAGTCGACTAGCGGGGGGGCCAACGAACGAGCAGTACTTC. This translates into CASSRLAGGPTNEQYF.

The rearrangement links TRBV5-5 to TRBJ1-5, with 7 bases lining up with TRBD1. The V and J ends lost 1 base and 4 bases, in that order; junction bases with no gene match: 2. The CDR3 loop spans 14 amino acids. Per germline, CDR1 SGHKS and CDR2 YYEKEE (reference sequence). CDR3 loop: CASSLSRGNQPQHF. In nucleotides, the CDR3 is TGTGCCAGCAGCTTGTCCAGGGGGAATCAGCCCCAGCATTTT.